These 17 T cell receptor beta chains were all obtained from the same sample, sequenced in a study of T cell responses to AZD1222 COVID-19 vaccine. Using immunoSEQ multiplex PCR, the repertoire was profiled, and TCRdb retains in-frame clones only, with some absent. The table has about 150,000 clones, roughly nine tenths seen once; the top ten hold approximately 17%. The specimen was peripheral blood, collected on day 0 of AZD1222 vaccination. Source of these receptors: an adult in good health.

The chain joins TRBV13 to TRBJ2-7; D remains ambiguous. The germline V and J ends were trimmed by 4 bases and 6 bases, with 10 bases remaining between them. The CDR3 is 12 amino acids. Germline values: CDR1 PRHDT, CDR2 FYEKMQ (reference sequence). CDR3 nucleotide sequence: TGTGCCAGCAGCTCCACCCTCCGCGAGCAGTACTTC. Its protein product is CASSSTLREQYF.

This clone has more than one count but fewer than ten. The V and J genes are TRBV7-2 and TRBJ2-1; 7 nucleotides match TRBD1. V gave up 5 bases and J gave up 9 bases; unmatched junction bases: 13. From germline, CDR1 is SGHTA and CDR2 FQGNSA. The CDR3 runs 15 residues. DNA of the CDR3: TGTGCCAGCAGCACAATAACTGACAGGGTGGGTGAGCAGTTCTTC. As protein: CASSTITDRVGEQFF.

The chain links TRBV9 to TRBJ2-2; tentatively, D is TRBD2 (7 bases). The CDR3 is 15 amino acids. Germline V gives CDR1 SGDLS, CDR2 YYNGEE. V gave up 3 bases and J gave up 3 bases, with 12 bases separating them. The CDR3 sequence: CASSARGADTGELFF. For the CDR3, the DNA is TGTGCCAGCAGCGCCCGGGGGGCGGACACCGGGGAGCTGTTTTTT.

This chain uses TRBV28 with TRBJ1-5; no definite D call. The germline V and J ends were trimmed by 5 bases and 0 bases, with 11 bases remaining between them. The CDR3 covers 15 residues. Germline V gene data show CDR1 as MDHEN and CDR2 as SYDVKM. The CDR3 is CASSRPRNSNQPQHF. The CDR3 DNA is TGTGCCAGCAGTAGGCCCCGGAATAGCAATCAGCCCCAGCATTTT.

The chain is built from TRBV7-9 and TRBJ2-5; no clear D gene. CDR1 is SEHNR and CDR2 is FQNEAQ in the germline V gene (reference sequence). Trimming pared 2 bases from V and 2 bases from J, leaving 9 bases between. This CDR3 is built from 14 residues. This CDR3 is CASSLSAKQETQYF. The DNA for the CDR3 is TGTGCCAGCAGCTTAAGTGCAAAGCAAGAGACCCAGTACTTC.

The chain uses TRBV30 and TRBJ2-1, with TRBD2 matching over 7 bases. J gave up 4 bases and V 2 bases, and 5 bases lay outside the gene matches. Germline CDR1 and CDR2: GTSNPN and SVGIG (reference sequence). CDR3 size: 14 residues. Here the CDR3 reads CAWSRGGDYNEQFF. The CDR3 nucleotides read TGTGCCTGGAGTCGTGGGGGGGATTACAATGAGCAGTTCTTC.

The chain combines TRBV20-1 with TRBJ1-2; D is perhaps TRBD1 (6 bases). Per germline, CDR1 DFQATT and CDR2 SNEGSKA (reference sequence). The length of the CDR3 is 11 residues. Between the trimmed V and J ends, which lost 3 bases and 8 bases, there was a span of 10 bases. The CDR3 DNA is TGCAGTGCTAGGGAGCAGGGGGGCTACACCTTC. It specifies CSAREQGGYTF.

The V and J genes are TRBV7-9 and TRBJ1-6, with D possibly matching TRBD1 (5 bases). From germline, CDR1 is SEHNR and CDR2 FQNEAQ (reference sequence). V lost 0 bases, J lost 7 bases, and 7 bases lay in between. The CDR3 is made up of 14 amino acids. The CDR3 spells CASSLAQGNSPLHF. The CDR3 nucleotides read TGTGCCAGCAGCTTAGCGCAGGGAAATTCACCCCTCCACTTT.

J is TRBJ1-2 and V is TRBV25-1, with TRBD1 matching over 9 bases. CDR1 MGHDK and CDR2 SYGVNS come from the germline V gene. With V trimmed by 3 bases and J by 6 bases, 8 bases remained unmatched. This CDR3 is 15 amino acids long. In DNA, the CDR3 is TGTGCCAGCAGTGATTCGGGGCGGACAGGGGATGGCTACACCTTC. Amino acids: CASSDSGRTGDGYTF.

The rearrangement joins TRBV6-4 to TRBJ2-1, with 7 positions matching TRBD2. Germline-derived CDR1 and CDR2 are MRHNA and SNTAGT. Trimming took 0 bases from V and 0 from J; bases not matched to a gene: 5. This CDR3 comprises 17 residues. Here the CDR3 DNA reads TGTGCCAGCAGTGACTCGAAGCGGGGAAGCTCCTACAATGAGCAGTTCTTC. Translating it yields CASSDSKRGSSYNEQFF.

The chain couples TRBV5-1 to TRBJ1-1; tentatively, D is TRBD1 (5 bases). V shed 3 bases and J shed 0 bases, with 12 bases lying between them. The CDR3 is 15 amino acids. CDR1 and CDR2 from the germline V gene are SGHRS and YFSETQ. In DNA form, the CDR3 reads TGCGCCAGCAGCTCAATAAGGGGTATGAACACTGAAGCTTTCTTT. This encodes CASSSIRGMNTEAFF.

The chain joins TRBV24-1 to TRBJ2-1; maybe TRBD2 (6 bases). The CDR3 runs 14 residues. Germline V gives CDR1 KGHDR, CDR2 SFDVKD. The V end lost 3 bases, the J end lost 12 bases, and 17 bases lay between the germline ends. This CDR3 is CATSDPTRLGVQFF. CDR3 in DNA: TGTGCCACCAGTGATCCCACCAGACTAGGTGTGCAGTTCTTC.

This chain uses TRBV7-3 with TRBJ2-1, with 8 bases identical to TRBD2. Unmatched junction bases numbered 4, after V lost 4 bases and J lost 2 bases. CDR1 and CDR2 from the germline V gene are SGHTA and FQGTGA. This CDR3 spans 15 amino acids. The CDR3 DNA follows: TGTGCCAGCAGCTCAGCGGGAGCCGCCTACAATGAGCAGTTCTTC. It codes for CASSSAGAAYNEQFF. The whole variable domain, filled in from reference TRBV7-3 and TRBJ2-1, reads GAGVSQTPSNKVTEKGKYVELRCDPISGHTALYWYRQSLGQGPEFLIYFQGTGAADDSGLPNDRFFAVRPEGSVSTLKIQRTERGDSAVYLCASSSAGAAYNEQFFGPGTRLTVL.

This sequence joins TRBV6-2 or TRBV6-3 and TRBJ1-3; D not resolved. V was clipped by 5 bases and J by 0 bases, with 14 bases between them. The V gene's germline CDR1 is MNHEY and CDR2 SVGEGT. The CDR3 totals 16 residues. The CDR3 spells CASSHPHGSSGNTIYF. The CDR3 DNA sequence: TGTGCCAGCAGTCACCCTCACGGTAGCTCTGGAAACACCATATATTTT.

V and J are TRBV5-4 and TRBJ1-3, with 7 bases matching TRBD1. CDR3 size: 17 residues. Germline V CDR1 and CDR2: SGHNT, YYREEE (reference sequence). J lost 0 bases, V lost 4 bases, and 10 bases had no gene match. The CDR3: CASSPGAWTGSGNTIYF. DNA for the CDR3: TGTGCCAGCAGCCCCGGGGCATGGACAGGCTCTGGAAACACCATATATTTT.

The chain employs TRBV4-1 and TRBJ1-2; D unresolved. Trimming shortened V by 1 base and J by 3 bases, and 12 bases separated the two germline ends. Germline lookup yields CDR1 MGHRA and CDR2 YSYEKL. The CDR3 is 15 amino acids. The CDR3 nucleotides read TGCGCCAGCAGCCAAGTGTCCCGCCCGGACTATGGCTACACCTTC. As protein: CASSQVSRPDYGYTF.

The chain uses TRBV29-1 and TRBJ1-1; a possible D gene is TRBD1 (5 bases). The V gene's germline CDR1 is SQVTM and CDR2 ANQGSEA. CDR3 length: 13 amino acids. V lost 0 bases to trimming and J lost 7 bases, with 12 bases between them. CDR3 DNA sequence: TGCAGCGTTGAAGACAGGGTAGTCCGTGAAGCTTTCTTT. It is translated as CSVEDRVVREAFF.